A single sample gave rise to the 8 T cell receptor beta chains below, sequenced in a study of T cells after posttransplantation cyclophosphamide. Method: immunoSEQ multiplex PCR; TCRdb's copy keeps in-frame clones and lacks some. Of roughly 49,000 clones detected, about 86% appear once; the ten largest clones hold less than 3.5%. Sequencing was done on a sample of PBMCs. The receptors derive from a man between 25 and 39 years old with a blood cancer, CMV-positive, and with a related stem cell donor.

This chain connects TRBV19 to TRBJ2-1, with a tentative D call TRBD2 (6 bases). The CDR3 consists of 13 residues. Trimming removed 4 bases from V and 6 bases from J, with 10 bases in between. Per germline, CDR1 LNHDA and CDR2 SQIVND (reference sequence). The CDR3 DNA reads as TGTGCCAGTAGTACCCCGGGAGCCAATGAGCAGTTCTTC. It specifies CASSTPGANEQFF.

The chain employs TRBV2 and TRBJ2-1; TRBD2 aligns across 10 bases. The CDR3 extends over 14 amino acids. Looked up from germline, CDR1 is SNHLY and CDR2 is FYNNEI. The J segment lost 8 bases and the V segment lost 3 bases, leaving 4 bases of the junction unmatched. This CDR3 reads CASSEASGSHEQFF. For the CDR3, the DNA is TGTGCCAGCAGTGAGGCTAGCGGGAGCCATGAGCAGTTCTTC.

The chain employs TRBV7-2 and TRBJ2-7, with 10 nucleotides matching TRBD2. This CDR3 contains 18 residues. Per germline, CDR1 SGHTA and CDR2 FQGNSA. After removal of 2 bases from V and 5 bases from J, the junction contained 15 bases not matched to a gene. For the CDR3, the DNA is TGTGCCAGCAGCTTAAGGACACTTCTAGCGGGAGCGCGCGACGAGCAGTACTTC. Translated, it gives CASSLRTLLAGARDEQYF.

V and J are TRBV7-2 and TRBJ2-1; TRBD1 aligns across 10 bases. Per germline, CDR1 SGHTA and CDR2 FQGNSA. Unmatched junction bases numbered 4, after V lost 4 bases and J lost 7 bases. The CDR3 loop spans 14 amino acids. The CDR3 is CASSSGTGVNEQFF. The CDR3 region has the DNA TGTGCCAGCAGCTCCGGGACAGGGGTGAATGAGCAGTTCTTC.

The chain employs TRBV5-4 and TRBJ2-1; 7 bases are shared with TRBD1. V shed 4 bases, J shed 5 bases, and the junction held 15 bases outside the gene matches. The CDR3 extends over 17 amino acids. CDR1 is SGHNT, CDR2 YYREEE, per germline (reference sequence). CDR3 sequence reads: CASSIRSVGQTNNEQFF. CDR3 nucleotides: TGTGCCAGCAGCATCAGAAGCGTGGGACAGACAAACAATGAGCAGTTCTTC.

V is TRBV19 and J is TRBJ1-5; weak D call: TRBD1 (5 bases). V was shortened by 7 bases and J by 0 bases, with 10 bases between the two germline ends. CDR1 and CDR2 from the germline V gene are LNHDA and SQIVND (reference sequence). This CDR3 has 14 residues. DNA for the CDR3: TGTGCCAGTACCCCGACAGCTAGCAATCAGCCCCAGCATTTT. This encodes CASTPTASNQPQHF.

This sequence joins TRBV28 and TRBJ1-2, with D possibly being TRBD1 (6 bases). CDR1 and CDR2 (germline): MDHEN, SYDVKM. V lost 9 bases, J lost 4 bases, and 21 bases lay in between. The CDR3 is 15 residues long. In nucleotides, the CDR3 is TGTGCCAGTTCCCCCACCCCAAGGACAGCCTATGGCTACACCTTC. Its protein product is CASSPTPRTAYGYTF.

The chain combines TRBV7-9 with TRBJ1-5, with D perhaps TRBD1 (5 bases). The germline CDR1 and CDR2 sequences are SEHNR and FQNEAQ (reference sequence). The CDR3 is 15 residues long. The germline V and J ends were trimmed by 5 bases and 2 bases, with 13 bases remaining between them. CDR3 in amino acids: CASSPGGGGNQPQHF. The CDR3 nucleotides are TGTGCCAGCAGCCCCGGCGGGGGGGGCAATCAGCCCCAGCATTTT. Combining the CDR3 with reference TRBV7-9 and TRBJ1-5 gives the whole variable domain DTGVSQNPRHKITKRGQNVTFRCDPISEHNRLYWYRQTLGQGPEFLTYFQNEAQLEKSRLLSDRFSAERPKGSFSTLEIQRTEQGDSAMYLCASSPGGGGNQPQHFGDGTRLSIL.